This T cell receptor (beta chain) was observed in a study of blood T cells in healthy people across ages. Points from the study as a whole: Investigators treated diversity estimates from one million T cells as underestimates. Roughly linear age-related decline in beta diversity appeared, significant by age about 40.

About this clonotype itself: Its antigen is not identified.

Isolation recovered at least 6.5 million PBMCs from every sample. Alongside a J-beta primer mix, a sample-barcoded 5' primer served in a second PCR lasting 7 to 11 cycles. Every molecule of cDNA carried a tag from a template-switch adaptor with 12 random nucleotides. TCRdb re-derived calls from the 5' RACE reads in MiXCR, one entry per CDR3 protein. This repertoire shows 850,000 to 1,000,000 distinct CDR3 sequences, roughly 47% found once; its top ten account for around a fifth. V shed 2 bases, J shed 6 bases, and the junction held 5 bases outside the gene matches. The germline CDR1 and CDR2 sequences are KGHSH and LQKENI. CDR3 length equals 14 residues.

The specimen was blood. The gene calls are TRBV18 and TRBJ1-2; 8 bases fit TRBD1. The sequence was obtained from a woman aged 60-75 years in good health. CDR3 DNA: TGTGCCAGCTCACCATGGGGACAGGATGATGGCTACACCTTC. Amino acids: CASSPWGQDDGYTF.